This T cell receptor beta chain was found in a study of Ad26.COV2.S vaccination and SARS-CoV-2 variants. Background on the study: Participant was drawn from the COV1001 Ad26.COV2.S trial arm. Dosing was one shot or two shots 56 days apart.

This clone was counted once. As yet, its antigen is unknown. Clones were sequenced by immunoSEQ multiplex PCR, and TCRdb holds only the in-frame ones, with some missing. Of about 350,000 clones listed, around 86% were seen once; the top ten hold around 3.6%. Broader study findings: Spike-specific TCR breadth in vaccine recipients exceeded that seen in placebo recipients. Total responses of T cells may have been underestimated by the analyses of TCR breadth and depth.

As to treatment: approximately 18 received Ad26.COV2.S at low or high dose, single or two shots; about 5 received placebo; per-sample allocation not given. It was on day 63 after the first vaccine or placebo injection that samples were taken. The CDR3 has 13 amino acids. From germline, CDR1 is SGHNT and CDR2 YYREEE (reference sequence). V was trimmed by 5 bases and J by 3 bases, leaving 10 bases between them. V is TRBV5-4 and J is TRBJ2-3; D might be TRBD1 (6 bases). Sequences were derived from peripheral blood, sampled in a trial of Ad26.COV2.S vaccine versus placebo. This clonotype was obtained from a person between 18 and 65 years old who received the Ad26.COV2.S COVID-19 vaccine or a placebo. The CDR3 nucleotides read TGTGCCAGCAGACCTCAGGGGACAGATACGCAGTATTTT. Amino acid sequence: CASRPQGTDTQYF.